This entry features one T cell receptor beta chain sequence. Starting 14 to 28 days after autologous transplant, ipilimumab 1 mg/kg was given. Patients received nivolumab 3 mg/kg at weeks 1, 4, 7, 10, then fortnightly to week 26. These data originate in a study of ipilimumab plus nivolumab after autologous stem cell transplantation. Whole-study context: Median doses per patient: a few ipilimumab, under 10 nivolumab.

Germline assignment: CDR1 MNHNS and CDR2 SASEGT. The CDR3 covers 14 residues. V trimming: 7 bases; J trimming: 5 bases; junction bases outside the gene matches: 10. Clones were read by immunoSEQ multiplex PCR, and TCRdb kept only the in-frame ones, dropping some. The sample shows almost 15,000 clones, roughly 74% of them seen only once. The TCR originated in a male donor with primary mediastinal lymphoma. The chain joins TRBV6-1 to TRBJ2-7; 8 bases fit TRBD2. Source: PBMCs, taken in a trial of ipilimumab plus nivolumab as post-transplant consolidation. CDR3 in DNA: TGTGCCAGCAACTACTGGCGGGAGGCCCACGAGCAGTACTTC. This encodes CASNYWREAHEQYF.